The 16 T cell receptor beta chains below come from one sample, sequenced in a study of OX40 agonist ivuxolimab in advanced cancers. Measured with immunoSEQ multiplex PCR; TCRdb has only the in-frame clones, and not every one. The sample consists of roughly 20,000 clones, approximately 74% of them appearing once. The specimen was CD4+ or CD8+ T cells sorted from blood, collected in a trial of the OX40 agonist ivuxolimab. The source of these receptors is an adult with an advanced solid tumor such as melanoma, head and neck, liver or kidney cancer.

The chain couples TRBV20-1 to TRBJ2-3; tentative D call: TRBD2 (5 bases). This CDR3 spans 11 amino acids. The germline gives CDR1 DFQATT, CDR2 SNEGSKA (reference sequence). Trimming stripped 7 bases from V and 5 bases from J, with 10 bases between. CDR3 nucleotides: TGCAGTGGGAGGTGGGGAGATACGCAGTATTTT. It specifies CSGRWGDTQYF.

The chain couples TRBV5-4 to TRBJ2-7, with D maybe TRBD2 (5 bases). The germline gives CDR1 SGHNT, CDR2 YYREEE (reference sequence). The CDR3 runs to 14 residues. Deletions cut 2 bases from V and 0 bases from J, with 9 bases between. In DNA form, the CDR3 reads TGTGCCAGCAGCTTCGGGGTTAGCTCCTACGAGCAGTACTTC. Protein sequence: CASSFGVSSYEQYF.

This clone has only a few counts. The chain carries TRBV7-6 and TRBJ1-3, with a weak D call TRBD1 (5 bases). The CDR3 covers 15 residues. Germline CDR1 and CDR2: SGHVS and FNYEAQ. Trimming removed 1 base from V and 4 bases from J, with 11 bases in between. The CDR3, as DNA: TGTGCCAGCAGCTTAGGTGGGGCGTCGGGAAACACCATATATTTT. Amino acids: CASSLGGASGNTIYF.

The chain combines TRBV5-6 with TRBJ1-5; D is uncertain. Germline values: CDR1 SGHDT, CDR2 YYEEEE. The CDR3 runs 14 residues. V dropped 1 base and J dropped 3 bases, with 8 bases sitting between them. The CDR3 DNA is TGTGCCAGCAGCTTGCGAGGGTTCAATCAGCCCCAGCATTTT. Its translation: CASSLRGFNQPQHF. Variable domain in full (rest from reference TRBV5-6 and TRBJ1-5): DAGVTQSPTHLIKTRGQQVTLRCSPKSGHDTVSWYQQALGQGPQFIFQYYEEEERQRGNFPDRFSGHQFPNYSSELNVNALLLGDSALYLCASSLRGFNQPQHFGDGTRLSIL.

This clone was counted only a few times. The rearrangement joins TRBV6-6 to TRBJ2-7; D remains unclear. V was shortened by 5 bases and J by 0 bases, with 11 bases between the two germline ends. Germline CDR1 and CDR2: MNHNY and SVGAGI (reference sequence). The CDR3 is made up of 14 amino acids. The CDR3 DNA follows: TGTGCCAGCAGTCGATCCCCTTACTCCTACGAGCAGTACTTC. Translated, it gives CASSRSPYSYEQYF.

The CDR3, as DNA: TGCGCCAGCAGCCAAGCGCTAGCCACTTGGGATACGCAGTATTTT. Its translation: CASSQALATWDTQYF. The V and J genes are TRBV4-1 and TRBJ2-3; D might be TRBD2 (5 bases). The CDR3 is made up of 15 amino acids. Germline V gene sequence: CDR1 MGHRA, CDR2 YSYEKL. V was trimmed by 1 base and J by 6 bases, leaving 14 bases between them.

This chain uses TRBV9 with TRBJ2-7; D call uncertain. Germline V gene sequence: CDR1 SGDLS, CDR2 YYNGEE. The CDR3 is made up of 13 amino acids. Between the trimmed V and J ends, which lost 7 bases and 2 bases, there was a span of 13 bases. CDR3 sequence reads: CASSQGWPYEQYF. The CDR3 region has the DNA TGTGCCAGCTCCCAAGGGTGGCCCTACGAGCAGTACTTC.

The gene calls are TRBV27 and TRBJ2-7, with 9 bases matching TRBD2. The CDR3 is 14 amino acids. Looked up from germline, CDR1 is MNHEY and CDR2 is SMNVEV (reference sequence). V lost 5 bases and J lost 5; bases outside the gene matches: 7. DNA for the CDR3: TGTGCCAGCAGTCACACCGGGACTAGCAACGAGCAGTACTTC. The encoded protein is CASSHTGTSNEQYF.

CDR3 sequence: CASSKQGDLTEAFF. In DNA form, the CDR3 reads TGTGCCAGCAGCAAGCAGGGGGATCTTACTGAAGCTTTCTTT. The chain uses TRBV6-6 and TRBJ1-1, with 7 bases lining up with TRBD1. Losses at the gene ends were 6 bases for V and 5 bases for J; bases not matched to a gene: 9. Germline-derived CDR1 and CDR2 are MNHNY and SVGAGI (reference sequence). The CDR3 contains 14 residues.

The CDR3 loop reads CASSPSSTSGYNEQFF. CDR3 in DNA: TGTGCCAGCTCACCCAGTTCGACTAGCGGATACAATGAGCAGTTCTTC. The chain joins TRBV18 to TRBJ2-1, with 9 bases fitting TRBD2. The V gene's germline CDR1 is KGHSH and CDR2 LQKENI. The CDR3 runs 16 residues. Trimming at V came to 3 bases and at J to 4 bases, leaving 7 bases not matched to a gene.

The V call is TRBV11-3, the J call TRBJ2-3; 10 bases are a match to TRBD1. The CDR3 is 15 amino acids. Trimming cost V 5 bases and J 6 bases; bases outside gene matches: 8. Germline CDR1 and CDR2: SGHNT and YENEEA. In nucleotides, the CDR3 is TGTGCCAGCAGCGACCGGGACAGGGGATCGGATACGCAGTATTTT. This sequence encodes CASSDRDRGSDTQYF.

The CDR3 spells CASSLTLAGSTGTQYF. In nucleotides, the CDR3 is TGTGCCAGCAGTCTCACTTTAGCGGGCAGCACTGGTACGCAGTATTTT. J is TRBJ2-3 and V is TRBV28, with TRBD2 matching over 7 bases. Germline loops: CDR1 MDHEN, CDR2 SYDVKM. Trimming removed 5 bases from V and 8 bases from J; junction bases left unmatched: 16. The CDR3 is made up of 16 amino acids.

The chain employs TRBV11-3 and TRBJ2-7, with D possibly matching TRBD1 (5 bases). Germline loops: CDR1 SGHNT, CDR2 YENEEA. Between the trimmed V and J ends, which lost 0 bases and 2 bases, there was a span of 23 bases. The CDR3 runs to 19 residues. CDR3 sequence: CASSLDRVEGQGSPYEQYF. As DNA, the CDR3 is TGTGCCAGCAGCTTAGATAGGGTGGAAGGGCAGGGATCGCCCTACGAGCAGTACTTC. Complete variable domain (other parts from reference TRBV11-3 and TRBJ2-7): EAGVVQSPRYKIIEKKQPVAFWCNPISGHNTLYWYLQNLGQGPELLIRYENEEAVDDSQLPKDRFSAERLKGVDSTLKIQPAELGDSAVYLCASSLDRVEGQGSPYEQYFGPGTRLTVT.

This clone appeared a few times. The gene calls are TRBV23-1 and TRBJ1-1; D is perhaps TRBD1 (5 bases). TRBV23-1 is labeled an ORF, and its function is uncertain. The CDR3 is 16 residues long. The V and J ends lost 3 bases and 3 bases respectively, with 17 bases between them. The CDR3 spells CASSQVGAGLDTEAFF. CDR3 sequence (DNA): TGCGCCAGCAGTCAGGTCGGGGCCGGTTTGGACACTGAAGCTTTCTTT.

The rearrangement joins TRBV14 to TRBJ2-7; TRBD2 matches 8 bases. The trim removed 4 bases at V and 2 bases at J, leaving 7 bases unmatched. The CDR3 loop spans 15 amino acids. Germline V gene lookup returns CDR1 SGHDN and CDR2 FVKESK. CDR3 sequence reads: CASSPPGGSAYEQYF. The CDR3 coding sequence is TGTGCCAGCAGCCCCCCGGGGGGGAGCGCCTACGAGCAGTACTTC.

The chain uses TRBV10-1 and TRBJ2-1; 9 positions agree with TRBD2. The V gene's germline CDR1 is WNHNN and CDR2 SYGVQD (reference sequence). The J segment lost 6 bases and the V segment lost 6 bases, leaving 3 bases of the junction unmatched. This CDR3 has 13 residues. CDR3 in amino acids: CASSAGGINEQFF. The CDR3 DNA sequence: TGCGCCAGCAGCGCGGGGGGGATCAATGAGCAGTTCTTC.